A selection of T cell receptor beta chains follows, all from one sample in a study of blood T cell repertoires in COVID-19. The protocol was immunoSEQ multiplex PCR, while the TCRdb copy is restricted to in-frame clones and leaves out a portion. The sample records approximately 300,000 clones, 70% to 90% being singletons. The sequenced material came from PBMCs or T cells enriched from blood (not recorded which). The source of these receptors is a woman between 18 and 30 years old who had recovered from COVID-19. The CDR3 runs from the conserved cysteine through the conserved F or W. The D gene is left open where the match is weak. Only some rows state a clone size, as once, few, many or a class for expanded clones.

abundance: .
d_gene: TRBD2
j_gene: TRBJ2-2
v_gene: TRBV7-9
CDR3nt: TGTGCCAGCAGACAAAGCGGGAAACTAAACACCGGGGAGCTGTTTTTT
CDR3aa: CASRQSGKLNTGELFF

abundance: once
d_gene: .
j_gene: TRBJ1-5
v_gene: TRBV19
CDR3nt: TGTGCCAGTAGTATTACAGGTAGCAATCAGCCCCAGCATTTT
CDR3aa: CASSITGSNQPQHF

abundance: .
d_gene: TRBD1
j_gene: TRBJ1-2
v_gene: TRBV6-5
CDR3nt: TGTGCCAGCAGTTACTGGCGAAACAGGGGTGGCTACACCTTC
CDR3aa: CASSYWRNRGGYTF

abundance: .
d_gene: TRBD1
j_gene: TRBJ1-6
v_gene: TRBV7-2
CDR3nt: TGTGCCAGCAGCTCGGACAGGGAGAATTCACCCCTCCACTTT
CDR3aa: CASSSDRENSPLHF

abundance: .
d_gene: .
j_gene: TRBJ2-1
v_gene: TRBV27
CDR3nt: TGTGCCAGCAGCCTACGGAGCTCCTACAATGAGCAGTTCTTC
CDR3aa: CASSLRSSYNEQFF

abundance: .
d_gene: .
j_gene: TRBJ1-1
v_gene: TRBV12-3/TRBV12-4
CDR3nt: TGTGCCAGCAGTTTGAGAGGAAGCACTGAAGCTTTCTTT
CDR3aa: CASSLRGSTEAFF

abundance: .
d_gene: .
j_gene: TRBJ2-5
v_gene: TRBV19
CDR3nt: TGTGCCAGTAGTATAGGTCGAGAGACCCAGTACTTC
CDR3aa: CASSIGRETQYF

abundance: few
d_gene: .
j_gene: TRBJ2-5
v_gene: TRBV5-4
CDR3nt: TGTGCCAGCAGCTCGGGACAACAAGAGACCCAGTACTTC
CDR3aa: CASSSGQQETQYF

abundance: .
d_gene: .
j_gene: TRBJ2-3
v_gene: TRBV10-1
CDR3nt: TGCGCCAGCGCCCGAAGGGAGACAGATACGCAGTATTTT
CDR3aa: CASARRETDTQYF

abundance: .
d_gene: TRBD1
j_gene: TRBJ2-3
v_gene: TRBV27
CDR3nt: TGTGCCAGCAGTTGGTTGCAGGGGGCTCGGGATACGCAGTATTTT
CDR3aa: CASSWLQGARDTQYF

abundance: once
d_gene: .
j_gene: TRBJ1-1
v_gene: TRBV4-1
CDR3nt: TGCGCCAGCAGGCCACCCCCGGGGAACACTGAAGCTTTCTTT
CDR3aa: CASRPPPGNTEAFF

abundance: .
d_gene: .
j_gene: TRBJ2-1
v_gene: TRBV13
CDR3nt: TGTGCCAGCAGCTTCTCAGGGGAGGGCTCCTACAATGAGCAGTTCTTC
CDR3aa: CASSFSGEGSYNEQFF

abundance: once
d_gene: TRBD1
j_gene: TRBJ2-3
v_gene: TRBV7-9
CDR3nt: TGTGCCAGCAGCCGCTTACCGGGACAGGGCTCTAGCACAGATACGCAGTATTTT
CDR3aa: CASSRLPGQGSSTDTQYF

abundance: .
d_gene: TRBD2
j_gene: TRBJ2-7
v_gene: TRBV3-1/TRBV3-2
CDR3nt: TGTGCCAGCAGCCAAAGTGGTAGCGGGATTTCCTACGAGCAGTACTTC
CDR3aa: CASSQSGSGISYEQYF

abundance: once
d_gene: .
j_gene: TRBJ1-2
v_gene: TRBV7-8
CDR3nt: TGTGCCAGCAGCCCCCTCTTACAGGGTTCAGAGTATGGCTACACCTTC
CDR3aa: CASSPLLQGSEYGYTF